The clone carrying this T cell receptor beta chain was detected a few times. Its antigen remains unknown. The sample comes from a study of response to subunit inactivated influenza vaccine. Study results and limitations: Authors suggested seasonal influenza vaccinations each recruit few new T cells.

The CDR3 totals 14 residues. Germline CDR1 and CDR2: ENHRY and SYGVKD. V lost 6 bases and J lost 7; bases outside the gene matches: 7. MiXCR was run by TCRdb on the RT-PCR reads, yielding one entry per CDR3 protein. The table lists some 500,000 distinct CDR3 sequences, 10% to 15% of them singletons, with around 13% in the top ten. The input for sequencing was PBMCs from blood, taken 45 days after vaccination. The chain uses TRBV10-3 and TRBJ2-1, with 9 bases matching TRBD1. The source is a man aged 45-65 years who received an inactivated influenza vaccine. The CDR3 loop reads CAIRQGASFNEQFF. CDR3 in DNA: TGTGCCATCAGACAGGGGGCCAGTTTTAATGAGCAGTTCTTC.